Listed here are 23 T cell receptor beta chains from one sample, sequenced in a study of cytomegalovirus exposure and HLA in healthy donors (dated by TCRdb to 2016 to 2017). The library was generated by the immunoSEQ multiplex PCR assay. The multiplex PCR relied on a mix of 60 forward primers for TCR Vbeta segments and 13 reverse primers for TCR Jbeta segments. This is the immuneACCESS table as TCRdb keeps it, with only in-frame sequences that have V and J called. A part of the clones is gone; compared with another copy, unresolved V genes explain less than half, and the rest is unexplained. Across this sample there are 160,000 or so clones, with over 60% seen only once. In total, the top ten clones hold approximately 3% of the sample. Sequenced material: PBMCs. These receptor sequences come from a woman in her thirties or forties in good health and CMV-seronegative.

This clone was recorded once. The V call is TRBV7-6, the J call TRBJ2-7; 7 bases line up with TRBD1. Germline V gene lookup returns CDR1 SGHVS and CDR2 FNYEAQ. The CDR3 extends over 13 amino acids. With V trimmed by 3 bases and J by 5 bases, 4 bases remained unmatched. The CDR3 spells CASSFRGSDEQYF. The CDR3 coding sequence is TGTGCCAGCAGCTTCAGGGGGTCGGACGAGCAGTACTTC.

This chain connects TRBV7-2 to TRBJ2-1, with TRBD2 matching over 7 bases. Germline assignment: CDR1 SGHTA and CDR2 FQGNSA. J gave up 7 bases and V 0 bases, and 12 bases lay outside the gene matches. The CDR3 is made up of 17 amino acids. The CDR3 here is CASSLALRGYLWNEQFF. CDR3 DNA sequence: TGTGCCAGCAGCTTAGCCTTGCGGGGGTACCTTTGGAATGAGCAGTTCTTC.

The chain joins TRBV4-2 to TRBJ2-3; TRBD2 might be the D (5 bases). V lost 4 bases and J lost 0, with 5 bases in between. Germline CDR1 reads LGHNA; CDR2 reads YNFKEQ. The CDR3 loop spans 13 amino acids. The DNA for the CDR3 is TGTGCCAGCAGCCGAGGGAGCACAGATACGCAGTATTTT. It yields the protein CASSRGSTDTQYF.

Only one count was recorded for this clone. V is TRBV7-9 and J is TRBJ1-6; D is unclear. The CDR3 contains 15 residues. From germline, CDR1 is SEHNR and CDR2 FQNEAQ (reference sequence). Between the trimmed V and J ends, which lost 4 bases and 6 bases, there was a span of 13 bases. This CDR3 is CASSSSGPTNSPLHF. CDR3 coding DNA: TGTGCCAGCAGCTCCTCCGGTCCCACTAATTCACCCCTCCACTTT.

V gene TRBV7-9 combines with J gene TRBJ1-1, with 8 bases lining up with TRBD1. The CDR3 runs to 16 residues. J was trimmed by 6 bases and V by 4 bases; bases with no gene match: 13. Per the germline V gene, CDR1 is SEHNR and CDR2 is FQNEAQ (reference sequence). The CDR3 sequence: CASSSRTGKDSPEAFF. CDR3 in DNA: TGTGCCAGCAGCTCGAGGACAGGGAAGGATAGTCCTGAAGCTTTCTTT.

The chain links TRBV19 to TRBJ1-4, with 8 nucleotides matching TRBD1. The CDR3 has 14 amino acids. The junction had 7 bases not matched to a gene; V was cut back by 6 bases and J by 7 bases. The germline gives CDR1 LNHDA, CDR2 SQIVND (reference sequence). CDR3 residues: CASSPRDRGEKLFF. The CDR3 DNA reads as TGTGCCAGTAGCCCCAGAGACAGGGGTGAAAAACTGTTTTTT.

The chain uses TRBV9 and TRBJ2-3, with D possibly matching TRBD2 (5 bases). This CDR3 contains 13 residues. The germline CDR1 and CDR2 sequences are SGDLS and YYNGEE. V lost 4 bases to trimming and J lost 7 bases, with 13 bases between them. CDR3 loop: CASSLGIANTQYF. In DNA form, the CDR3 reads TGTGCCAGCAGCCTCGGGATAGCGAATACGCAGTATTTT. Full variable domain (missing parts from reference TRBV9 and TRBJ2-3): DSGVTQTPKHLITATGQRVTLRCSPRSGDLSVYWYQQSLDQGLQFLIQYYNGEERAKGNILERFSAQQFPDLHSELNLSSLELGDSALYFCASSLGIANTQYFGPGTRLTVL.

For the CDR3, the DNA is TGCGCCAGCAGTGAACAGGGTACGGGGACCCAGCATTTT. Translation gives CASSEQGTGTQHF. J is TRBJ1-5 and V is TRBV10-1; TRBD1 is a possible D gene (6 bases). CDR3 length: 13 amino acids. The germline V gene encodes CDR1 WNHNN and CDR2 SYGVQD (reference sequence). Trimming pared 3 bases from V and 11 bases from J, leaving 14 bases between.

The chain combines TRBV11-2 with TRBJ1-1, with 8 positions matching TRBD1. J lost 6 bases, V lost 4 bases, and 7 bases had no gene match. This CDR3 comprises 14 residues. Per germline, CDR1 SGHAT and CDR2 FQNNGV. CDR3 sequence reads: CASSSDREDAEAFF. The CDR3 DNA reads TGTGCCAGCAGCTCGGACAGGGAGGACGCTGAAGCTTTCTTT.

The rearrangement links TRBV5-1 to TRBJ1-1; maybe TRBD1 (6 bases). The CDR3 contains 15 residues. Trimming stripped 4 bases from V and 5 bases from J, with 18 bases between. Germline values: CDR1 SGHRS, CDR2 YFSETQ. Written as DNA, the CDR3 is TGCGCCAGCAGCAGAGGGTGGAGGGGGGGTACTGAAGCTTTCTTT. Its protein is CASSRGWRGGTEAFF.

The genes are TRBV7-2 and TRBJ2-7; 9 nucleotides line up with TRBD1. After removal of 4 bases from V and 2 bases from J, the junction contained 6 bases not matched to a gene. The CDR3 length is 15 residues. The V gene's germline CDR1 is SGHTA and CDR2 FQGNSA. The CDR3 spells CASSYRTGATYEQYF. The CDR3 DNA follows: TGTGCCAGCAGCTATAGGACAGGGGCAACCTACGAGCAGTACTTC.

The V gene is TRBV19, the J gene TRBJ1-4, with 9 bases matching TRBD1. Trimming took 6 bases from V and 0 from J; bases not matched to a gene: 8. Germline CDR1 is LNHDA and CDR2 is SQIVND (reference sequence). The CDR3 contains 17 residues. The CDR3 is CASSNGQGRTTNEKLFF. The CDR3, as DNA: TGTGCCAGTAGCAACGGACAGGGGCGAACAACTAATGAAAAACTGTTTTTT.

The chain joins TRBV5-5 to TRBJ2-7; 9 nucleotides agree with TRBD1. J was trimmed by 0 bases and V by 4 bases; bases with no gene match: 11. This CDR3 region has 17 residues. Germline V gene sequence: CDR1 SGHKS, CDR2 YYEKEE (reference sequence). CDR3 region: CASSRERQGGNSYEQYF. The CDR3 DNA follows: TGTGCCAGCAGCCGTGAACGACAGGGGGGAAACTCCTACGAGCAGTACTTC.

DNA of the CDR3: TGTGCCAGCGCCCTCCGAGGGCTAGCGGGTTACGAGCAGTACTTC. Translation gives CASALRGLAGYEQYF. The chain links TRBV6-4 to TRBJ2-7; the match to TRBD2 covers 8 bases. The CDR3 loop spans 15 amino acids. The V gene end was trimmed by 8 bases and the J gene end by 4 bases; junction bases not matched to a gene: 13. The germline V gene has CDR1 MRHNA and CDR2 SNTAGT.

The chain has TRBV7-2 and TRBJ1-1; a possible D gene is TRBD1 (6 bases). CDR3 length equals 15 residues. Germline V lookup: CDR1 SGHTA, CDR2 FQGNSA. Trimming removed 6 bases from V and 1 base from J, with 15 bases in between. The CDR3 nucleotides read TGTGCCAGCAGAGACACACAGGGCGGGAACACTGAAGCTTTCTTT. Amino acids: CASRDTQGGNTEAFF.

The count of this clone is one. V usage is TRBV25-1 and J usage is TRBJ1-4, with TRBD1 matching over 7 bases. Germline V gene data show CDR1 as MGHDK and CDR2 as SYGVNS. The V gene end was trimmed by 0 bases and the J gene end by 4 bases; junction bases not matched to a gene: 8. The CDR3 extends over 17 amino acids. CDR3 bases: TGTGCCAGCAGTGAATATCGCAGGGGGGCCCGTAATGAAAAACTGTTTTTT. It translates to CASSEYRRGARNEKLFF.

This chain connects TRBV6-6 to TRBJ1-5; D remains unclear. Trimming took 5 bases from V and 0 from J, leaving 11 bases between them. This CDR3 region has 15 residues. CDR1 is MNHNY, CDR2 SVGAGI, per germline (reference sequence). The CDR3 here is CASSPRDFSNQPQHF. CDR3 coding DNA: TGTGCCAGCAGTCCCCGGGATTTTAGCAATCAGCCCCAGCATTTT.

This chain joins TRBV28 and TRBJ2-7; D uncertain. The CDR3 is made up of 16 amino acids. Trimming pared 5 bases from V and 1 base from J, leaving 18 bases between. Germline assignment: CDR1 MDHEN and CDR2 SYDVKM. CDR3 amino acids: CASSTPAAARSYEQYF. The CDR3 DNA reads TGTGCCAGCAGTACCCCGGCCGCGGCGAGGTCCTACGAGCAGTACTTC.

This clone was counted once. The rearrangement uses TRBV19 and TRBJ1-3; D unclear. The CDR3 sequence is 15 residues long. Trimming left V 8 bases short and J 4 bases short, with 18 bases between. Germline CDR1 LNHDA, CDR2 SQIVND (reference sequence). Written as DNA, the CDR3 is TGTGCCAGTCTTCCTAGCTCCTCGGGAGGAAACACCATATATTTT. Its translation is CASLPSSSGGNTIYF.

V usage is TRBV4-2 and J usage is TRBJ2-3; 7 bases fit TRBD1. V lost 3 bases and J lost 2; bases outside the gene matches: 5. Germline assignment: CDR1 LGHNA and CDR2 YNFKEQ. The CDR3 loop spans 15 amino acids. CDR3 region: CASSHRGGYTDTQYF. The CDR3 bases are TGTGCCAGCAGCCATAGAGGGGGCTACACAGATACGCAGTATTTT.

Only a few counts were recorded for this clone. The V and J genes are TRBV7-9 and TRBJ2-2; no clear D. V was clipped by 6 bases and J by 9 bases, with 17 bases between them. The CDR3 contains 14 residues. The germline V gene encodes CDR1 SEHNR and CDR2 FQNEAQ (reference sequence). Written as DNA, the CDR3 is TGTGCCAGCAGTCCGATTGAGAGGCCCCGGGAGCTGTTTTTT. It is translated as CASSPIERPRELFF.

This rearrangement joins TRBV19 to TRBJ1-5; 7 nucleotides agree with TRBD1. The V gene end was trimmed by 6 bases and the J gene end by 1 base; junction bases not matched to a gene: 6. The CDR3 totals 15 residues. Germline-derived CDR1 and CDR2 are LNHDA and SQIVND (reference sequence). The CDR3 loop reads CASSSTGQSNQPQHF. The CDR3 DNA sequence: TGTGCCAGTAGCTCGACAGGGCAGAGCAATCAGCCCCAGCATTTT.

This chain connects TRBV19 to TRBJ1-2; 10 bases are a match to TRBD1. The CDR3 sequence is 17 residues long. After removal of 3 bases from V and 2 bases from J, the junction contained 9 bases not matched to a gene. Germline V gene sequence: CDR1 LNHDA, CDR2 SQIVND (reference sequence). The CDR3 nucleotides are TGTGCCAGTAGTATCCTGACAGGGGGCAGGTTCAACTATGGCTACACCTTC. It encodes CASSILTGGRFNYGYTF.